Below, 14 T cell receptor beta chains from the same sample are listed, as sequenced in a study of blood T cell repertoires in COVID-19. Here immunoSEQ multiplex PCR was the method, and the copy in TCRdb shows in-frame clones only, minus some. The sample yields some 300,000 clones, approximately 86% seen once. Sequencing input: peripheral blood. These receptors were obtained from a man between 65 and 85 years old with acute or convalescent COVID-19.

CDR3: CASSYDRVDQPQHF. The CDR3 nucleotides are TGTGCCAGTTCCTACGACAGGGTCGATCAGCCCCAGCATTTT. The chain carries TRBV19 and TRBJ1-5; 7 bases agree with TRBD1. Germline CDR1 and CDR2: LNHDA and SQIVND (reference sequence). The CDR3 spans 14 residues. J was trimmed by 5 bases and V by 8 bases; bases with no gene match: 9.

The chain employs TRBV5-1 and TRBJ1-6, with D perhaps matching TRBD1 (6 bases). The CDR3 covers 14 residues. V was shortened by 2 bases and J by 7 bases, with 10 bases between the two germline ends. CDR1 is SGHRS, CDR2 YFSETQ, per germline. The CDR3 sequence: CASSFAGANSPLHF. CDR3 sequence (DNA): TGCGCCAGCAGCTTTGCAGGGGCCAATTCACCCCTCCACTTT.

J is TRBJ2-7 and V is TRBV19; a weak D match, TRBD1 (6 bases). This CDR3 is built from 14 residues. With 2 bases removed from V and 11 bases from J, the gap between germline ends came to 19 bases. Germline lookup yields CDR1 LNHDA and CDR2 SQIVND (reference sequence). The CDR3 region has the DNA TGTGCCAGTAGTATAAAGACAGGTTTCCTACGAAAGTACTTC. Translated: CASSIKTGFLRKYF.

This sequence joins TRBV7-2 and TRBJ2-5; unclear D gene. Germline CDR1 and CDR2: SGHTA and FQGNSA. The ends were cut back, 5 bases at V and 1 base at J, with 8 bases in the middle. This CDR3 is built from 13 residues. The CDR3 DNA is TGTGCCAGCAGCCAGAATCGCCAAGAGACCCAGTACTTC. It encodes CASSQNRQETQYF.

V is TRBV5-6 and J is TRBJ1-4; D gene ambiguous. The CDR3 runs to 14 residues. CDR1 and CDR2 (germline): SGHDT, YYEEEE. Trimming stripped 2 bases from V and 7 bases from J, with 12 bases between. CDR3 in DNA: TGTGCCAGCAGCTTATACATGAGAGGTGAAAAACTGTTTTTT. Its protein is CASSLYMRGEKLFF.

The CDR3 DNA reads as TGCGCCAGCAGCCACCGTGGAGCCTACGAGCAGTACTTC. Residues: CASSHRGAYEQYF. J is TRBJ2-7 and V is TRBV5-1, with D hard to call. This CDR3 spans 13 amino acids. Trimming cost V 4 bases and J 2 bases, with 10 bases left between them. Germline CDR1 SGHRS, CDR2 YFSETQ.

This chain connects TRBV6-4 to TRBJ1-1; unclear D gene. The germline gives CDR1 MRHNA, CDR2 SNTAGT. The CDR3 is made up of 13 amino acids. Trimming removed 5 bases from V and 3 bases from J, with 10 bases in between. In DNA, the CDR3 is TGTGCCAGCAGTTCCAGGAGGGACACTGAAGCTTTCTTT. Protein product: CASSSRRDTEAFF.

This chain joins TRBV9 and TRBJ1-2; 7 nucleotides agree with TRBD1. Germline V gene sequence: CDR1 SGDLS, CDR2 YYNGEE. The CDR3 spans 16 residues. Trimming at V came to 4 bases and at J to 7 bases, leaving 16 bases not matched to a gene. CDR3: CASSREGNRGLSGYTF. CDR3 nucleotide sequence: TGTGCCAGCAGCAGAGAAGGCAACAGGGGCCTTAGTGGCTACACCTTC. Complete variable domain (other parts from reference TRBV9 and TRBJ1-2): DSGVTQTPKHLITATGQRVTLRCSPRSGDLSVYWYQQSLDQGLQFLIQYYNGEERAKGNILERFSAQQFPDLHSELNLSSLELGDSALYFCASSREGNRGLSGYTFGSGTRLTVV.

The genes are TRBV19 and TRBJ2-7; maybe TRBD2 (6 bases). Trimming left V 3 bases short and J 4 bases short, with 16 bases between. The CDR3 runs to 15 residues. Germline CDR1 reads LNHDA; CDR2 reads SQIVND (reference sequence). The CDR3 coding sequence is TGTGCCAGTAGTATCCCCGGGGGTTCAGATTACGAGCAGTACTTC. Its protein product is CASSIPGGSDYEQYF.

The chain joins TRBV15 to TRBJ1-1; tentative D call: TRBD1 (6 bases). This CDR3 is built from 15 residues. V dropped 0 bases and J dropped 4 bases, with 12 bases sitting between them. Germline V lookup: CDR1 LNHNV, CDR2 YYDKDF (reference sequence). DNA of the CDR3: TGTGCCACCAGCAGAGATCGGAAAGGGGGCACTGAAGCTTTCTTT. This translates into CATSRDRKGGTEAFF.

V usage is TRBV4-2 and J usage is TRBJ1-5; unclear D gene. The CDR3 totals 15 residues. With 0 bases removed from V and 0 bases from J, the gap between germline ends came to 6 bases. The germline V gene encodes CDR1 LGHNA and CDR2 YNFKEQ. The CDR3 loop is CASSQDISSNQPQHF. CDR3 in DNA: TGTGCCAGCAGCCAAGATATCAGTAGCAATCAGCCCCAGCATTTT.

This sequence joins TRBV5-5 and TRBJ1-5; D remains unclear. The CDR3 is 15 amino acids. V lost 5 bases to trimming and J lost 5 bases, with 17 bases between them. The germline V gene has CDR1 SGHKS and CDR2 YYEKEE (reference sequence). The CDR3 DNA follows: TGTGCCAGCAGTCCTGGAGGCGGTCCCTATCAGCCCCAGCATTTT. It codes for CASSPGGGPYQPQHF.

The rearrangement joins TRBV7-3 to TRBJ2-1, with D unresolved. The V end lost 5 bases, the J end lost 4 bases, and 12 bases lay between the germline ends. Germline assignment: CDR1 SGHTA and CDR2 FQGTGA. The CDR3 covers 14 residues. CDR3 nucleotide sequence: TGTGCCAGCAGCCCCCCAGGCAGATACAATGAGCAGTTCTTC. Its protein is CASSPPGRYNEQFF.

The chain uses TRBV11-3 and TRBJ2-5; 8 bases line up with TRBD1. This CDR3 spans 13 amino acids. Germline CDR1 and CDR2: SGHNT and YENEEA. Trimming cost V 5 bases and J 4 bases; bases outside gene matches: 3. CDR3 DNA sequence: TGTGCCAGCAGCGATGACAGGGGAGAGACCCAGTACTTC. As protein: CASSDDRGETQYF.